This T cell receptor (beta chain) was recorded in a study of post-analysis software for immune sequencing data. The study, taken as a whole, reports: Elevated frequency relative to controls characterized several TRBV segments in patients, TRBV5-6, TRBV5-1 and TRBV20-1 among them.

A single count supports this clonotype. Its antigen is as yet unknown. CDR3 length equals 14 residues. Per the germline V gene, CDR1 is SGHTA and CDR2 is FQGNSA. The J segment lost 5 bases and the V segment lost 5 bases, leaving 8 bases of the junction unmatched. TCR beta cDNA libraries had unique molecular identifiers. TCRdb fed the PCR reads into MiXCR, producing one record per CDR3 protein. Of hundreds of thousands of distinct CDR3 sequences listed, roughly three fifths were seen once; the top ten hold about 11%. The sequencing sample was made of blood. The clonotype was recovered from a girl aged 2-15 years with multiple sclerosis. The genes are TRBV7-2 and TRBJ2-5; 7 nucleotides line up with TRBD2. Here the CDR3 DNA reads TGTGCCAGCAGCCCCGGACTAGGGGATGAGACCCAGTACTTC. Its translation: CASSPGLGDETQYF.